Each of the 16 T cell receptor beta chains below was sequenced from the same sample in a study of blood T cell repertoires in COVID-19. The method was immunoSEQ multiplex PCR; TCRdb's version includes in-frame clones alone and lacks a portion of them. The sample contains around 210,000 clones, almost 85% of which appear only once. The specimen was peripheral blood. The receptor set was obtained from a man aged 45-60 years with COVID-19, enrolled during active disease.

The chain recombines TRBV15 with TRBJ2-2; TRBD1 might be the D (6 bases). The CDR3 has 17 residues. Germline assignment: CDR1 LNHNV and CDR2 YYDKDF (reference sequence). V was cut by 1 base and J by 7 bases, with 19 bases left in between. CDR3 in DNA: TGTGCCACCAGCAGAGTTCTTCTTGGGGGCTCTGTCGGGGAGCTGTTTTTT. Translated, it gives CATSRVLLGGSVGELFF.

The gene calls are TRBV4-1 and TRBJ2-5; D perhaps matches TRBD1 (5 bases). This CDR3 is 15 amino acids long. Trimming removed 1 base at V and 4 bases at J, with 13 bases between. CDR1 is MGHRA and CDR2 is YSYEKL in the germline V gene. The CDR3 is CASSQVGGAGETQYF. DNA of the CDR3: TGCGCCAGCAGCCAAGTTGGTGGGGCCGGAGAGACCCAGTACTTC.

CDR3 in DNA: TGTGCCAGCAGCTTATCCGCGGGCGGAAACTATGGCTACACCTTC. This encodes CASSLSAGGNYGYTF. The chain recombines TRBV7-9 with TRBJ1-2; no firm D call. The V gene lost 2 bases and the J gene lost 2 bases, with 12 bases spanning the gap. Germline V gene data show CDR1 as SEHNR and CDR2 as FQNEAQ (reference sequence). The CDR3 is made up of 15 amino acids.

This rearrangement joins TRBV5-1 to TRBJ2-2; the match to TRBD1 covers 11 bases. CDR3 length: 15 amino acids. The junction had 6 bases not matched to a gene; V was cut back by 6 bases and J by 5 bases. In germline, CDR1 is SGHRS, CDR2 YFSETQ. CDR3 sequence: CASNGGTGGTGELFF. The CDR3 DNA reads TGCGCCAGCAACGGCGGGACAGGGGGAACCGGGGAGCTGTTTTTT.

V usage is TRBV24-1 and J usage is TRBJ1-2; 9 nucleotides align to TRBD1. After removal of 5 bases from V and 0 bases from J, the junction contained 0 bases not matched to a gene. The CDR3 has 14 residues. Germline CDR1 and CDR2: KGHDR and SFDVKD. The CDR3 nucleotides are TGTGCCACCAGTGGGACAGGGGCTAACTATGGCTACACCTTC. Its protein is CATSGTGANYGYTF.

In DNA form, the CDR3 reads TGTGCCAGCAGTGAAGCGAGGATGGTCGGGGAGCTGTTTTTT. It encodes CASSEARMVGELFF. The chain combines TRBV2 with TRBJ2-2; D not resolved. This CDR3 is 14 amino acids long. The germline V and J ends were trimmed by 0 bases and 7 bases, with 9 bases remaining between them. CDR1 is SNHLY, CDR2 FYNNEI, per germline. Looking up the rest from reference TRBV2 and TRBJ2-2 gives the full variable domain: EPEVTQTPSHQVTQMGQEVILRCVPISNHLYFYWYRQILGQKVEFLVSFYNNEISEKSEIFDDQFSVERPDGSNFTLKIRSTKLEDSAMYFCASSEARMVGELFFGEGSRLTVL.

The chain couples TRBV6-5 to TRBJ1-4; D remains ambiguous. CDR1 and CDR2 (germline): MNHEY, SVGAGI. This CDR3 is built from 13 residues. V lost 2 bases and J 4 bases, leaving 5 bases between the germline ends. The DNA of the CDR3 is TGTGCCAGCAGTTACAGCCTTAATGAAAAACTGTTTTTT. Translation: CASSYSLNEKLFF.

The table lists this clone with a count of one. The gene calls are TRBV9 and TRBJ2-1; no clear D gene. The germline CDR1 and CDR2 sequences are SGDLS and YYNGEE. The CDR3 runs to 13 residues. V lost 0 bases and J lost 3, with 4 bases in between. In DNA form, the CDR3 reads TGTGCCAGCAGCGTAGATTACTACAATGAGCAGTTCTTC. It is translated as CASSVDYYNEQFF.

The rearrangement links TRBV19 to TRBJ1-5; the D gene is possibly TRBD1 (5 bases). The CDR3 spans 14 residues. Germline V lookup: CDR1 LNHDA, CDR2 SQIVND (reference sequence). V lost 2 bases, J lost 5 bases, and 10 bases lay in between. The CDR3, as DNA: TGTGCCAGTAGTATACGGCAGGGATATCAGCCCCAGCATTTT. It encodes CASSIRQGYQPQHF.

This rearrangement joins TRBV4-2 to TRBJ1-5; D is unclear. Looked up from germline, CDR1 is LGHNA and CDR2 is YNFKEQ. V lost 1 base, J lost 6 bases, and 10 bases lay in between. The CDR3 is 14 amino acids. As DNA, the CDR3 is TGTGCCAGCAGCCAAGGGGCAAACGGTCAGCCCCAGCATTTT. This translates into CASSQGANGQPQHF.

The rearrangement uses TRBV30 and TRBJ2-2; the D is unclear. Trimming left V 1 base short and J 0 bases short, with 6 bases between. The CDR3 has 14 amino acids. Germline values: CDR1 GTSNPN, CDR2 SVGIG (reference sequence). DNA of the CDR3: TGTGCCTGGAGTGCATTTCCGAACACCGGGGAGCTGTTTTTT. Translating it yields CAWSAFPNTGELFF. Variable domain in full (rest from reference TRBV30 and TRBJ2-2): SQTIHQWPATLVQPVGSPLSLECTVEGTSNPNLYWYRQAAGRGLQLLFYSVGIGQISSEVPQNLSASRPQDRQFILSSKKLLLSDSGFYLCAWSAFPNTGELFFGEGSRLTVL.

V gene TRBV11-2 combines with J gene TRBJ2-5, with TRBD2 matching 12 bases. Germline CDR1 and CDR2: SGHAT and FQNNGV. V trimming: 3 bases; J trimming: 2 bases; junction bases outside the gene matches: 4. The CDR3 has 16 amino acids. The CDR3, as DNA: TGTGCCAGCAGCTTTACTAGCGGGGGGTCACAAGAGACCCAGTACTTC. Protein sequence: CASSFTSGGSQETQYF.

This chain connects TRBV6-5 to TRBJ1-3; D remains ambiguous. Trimming took 0 bases from V and 0 from J, leaving 9 bases between them. The CDR3 covers 16 residues. CDR1 is MNHEY and CDR2 is SVGAGI in the germline V gene. This CDR3 is CASSYSLSTSGNTIYF. The DNA of the CDR3 is TGTGCCAGCAGTTACTCGCTCAGTACCTCTGGAAACACCATATATTTT.

The rearrangement links TRBV27 to TRBJ1-5; perhaps TRBD1 as D (6 bases). Trimming left V 8 bases short and J 0 bases short, with 17 bases between. The germline gives CDR1 MNHEY, CDR2 SMNVEV (reference sequence). The CDR3 is 16 amino acids. DNA for the CDR3: TGTGCCAGCGGGCTGAGGGGGGGAGATAGCAATCAGCCCCAGCATTTT. Its protein product is CASGLRGGDSNQPQHF.

The rearrangement links TRBV24-1 to TRBJ1-2; TRBD1 might be the D (6 bases). V was pared by 4 bases and J by 7 bases, with 12 bases between. Germline loops: CDR1 KGHDR, CDR2 SFDVKD. This CDR3 is 13 amino acids long. The CDR3 DNA follows: TGTGCCACCAGTGAGTCGGGGGGCCTTGGCTACACCTTC. It codes for CATSESGGLGYTF.

The chain combines TRBV4-3 with TRBJ2-1; 7 bases agree with TRBD1. Germline V gene lookup returns CDR1 LGHNA and CDR2 YSLEER. CDR3 length: 16 amino acids. V trimming: 1 base; J trimming: 3 bases; junction bases outside the gene matches: 6. The CDR3 region has the DNA TGCGCCAGCAGCCAAGGGGCCCGGGACAGCTACAATGAGCAGTTCTTC. It specifies CASSQGARDSYNEQFF.